This T cell receptor beta chain was identified during a study of blood T cell repertoires in COVID-19. Clones were read by immunoSEQ multiplex PCR, and TCRdb kept only the in-frame ones, dropping some. The sample carries approximately 300,000 clones, around 90% recorded once. This clone was found once. The CDR3 loop spans 16 amino acids. Losses at the gene ends were 2 bases for V and 3 bases for J; bases not matched to a gene: 7. Germline CDR1 reads KGHSH; CDR2 reads LQKENI. The chain uses TRBV18 and TRBJ1-1, with TRBD1 matching 9 bases. The receptor was derived from a woman under 40 who had recovered from COVID-19. The specimen sequenced was PBMCs or T cells enriched from blood (not recorded which). CDR3 sequence: CASSPIQGAGDTEAFF. As DNA, the CDR3 is TGTGCCAGCTCACCAATACAGGGGGCGGGGGACACTGAAGCTTTCTTT.